The 17 T cell receptor beta chains below were found in one sample sequenced in a study of shared clonotypes between healthy human individuals (dated by TCRdb to 2020 to 2021). Library generation was performed with the immunoSEQ multiplex PCR assay. TCRdb's version of the immuneACCESS table is confined to in-frame rearrangements and falls short of the full clone set. An unresolved V gene accounts for under half of the shortfall where checked; the remainder is of unknown origin. The sample records under 1 million clones, 80% to 95% of which are singletons. The leading ten clones occupy less than 25% of the sample. CD8 naive samples consisted of CD45RO-negative cells that were positively selected for CCR7, yielding a CD45RA+CCR7+ population without TemRA cells. Sequencing was carried out using naive CD8+ T cells sorted from blood. Explained via the paper, the cell subset or site label denotes: CD45RA+CCR7+. The receptors here all came from a man younger than 40 in good health.

The chain carries TRBV19 and TRBJ2-7, with 7 positions matching TRBD2. CDR1 and CDR2 (germline): LNHDA, SQIVND (reference sequence). CDR3 size: 16 residues. Trimming cost V 1 base and J 4 bases; bases outside gene matches: 10. The CDR3 region is CASSIAGASGPYEQYF. The CDR3 nucleotides are TGTGCCAGTAGTATAGCGGGAGCTAGCGGACCTTACGAGCAGTACTTC.

The chain is built from TRBV19 and TRBJ2-7; D gene uncertain. The germline gives CDR1 LNHDA, CDR2 SQIVND (reference sequence). This CDR3 contains 13 residues. The germline V and J ends were trimmed by 3 bases and 4 bases, with 10 bases remaining between them. Here the CDR3 DNA reads TGTGCCAGTAGTATTTCCGGATTATACGAGCAGTACTTC. Its translation: CASSISGLYEQYF.

The CDR3 nucleotides are TGTGCCAGCAGTGCGCGGGGTACGGGCAATCAGCCCCAGCATTTT. Amino acid sequence: CASSARGTGNQPQHF. This chain joins TRBV6-1 and TRBJ1-5, with D unclear. V dropped 4 bases and J dropped 2 bases, with 12 bases sitting between them. CDR3 length equals 15 residues. Germline-derived CDR1 and CDR2 are MNHNS and SASEGT.

The chain's CDR3 is CASSLIPPDTQYF. The CDR3 nucleotides read TGTGCCAGCAGTTTAATCCCCCCAGATACGCAGTATTTT. The rearrangement joins TRBV27 to TRBJ2-3; no reliable D call. In germline, CDR1 is MNHEY, CDR2 SMNVEV (reference sequence). The CDR3 runs to 13 residues. The V and J ends lost 2 bases and 4 bases respectively, with 7 bases between them.

This clone was counted a single time. The rearrangement joins TRBV19 to TRBJ1-5, with no clear D. The CDR3 contains 17 residues. CDR1 and CDR2 (germline): LNHDA, SQIVND (reference sequence). Trimming cost V 1 base and J 4 bases, with 17 bases left between them. For the CDR3, the DNA is TGTGCCAGTAGTATAGCCCTCGGTAGATCCCGGAATCAGCCCCAGCATTTT. Protein product: CASSIALGRSRNQPQHF.

Comment on this clone: Other DNA sequences from this sample encode an identical CDR3 as well. This chain uses TRBV6-5 with TRBJ2-2, with D unclear. CDR3 size: 15 residues. V was trimmed by 0 bases and J by 1 base, leaving 6 bases between them. Germline V gene sequence: CDR1 MNHEY, CDR2 SVGAGI. The CDR3, as DNA: TGTGCCAGCAGTTACTCGGCAGGGAACACCGGGGAGCTGTTTTTT. Amino acids: CASSYSAGNTGELFF.

V usage is TRBV19 and J usage is TRBJ2-1; 10 nucleotides agree with TRBD2. There are 16 residues in the CDR3. Per germline, CDR1 LNHDA and CDR2 SQIVND (reference sequence). V lost 5 bases to trimming and J lost 6 bases; unmatched junction nucleotides: 10. The CDR3 DNA follows: TGTGCCAGTAGTTCCCCCGGGACTAGCGTCCCCAATGAGCAGTTCTTC. It translates to CASSSPGTSVPNEQFF.

This sequence joins TRBV15 and TRBJ2-7; no reliable D call. Germline V lookup: CDR1 LNHNV, CDR2 YYDKDF (reference sequence). Trimming left V 1 base short and J 1 base short, with 8 bases between. This CDR3 has 14 amino acids. The CDR3 DNA reads as TGTGCCACCAGCAGAGGGGGTGAATCCTACGAGCAGTACTTC. It is translated as CATSRGGESYEQYF.

The rearrangement joins TRBV5-1 to TRBJ2-7, with no clear D. The germline V and J ends were trimmed by 7 bases and 5 bases, with 7 bases remaining between them. Germline V lookup: CDR1 SGHRS, CDR2 YFSETQ. The CDR3 has 10 residues. CDR3 protein: CASPQNEQYF. The CDR3 DNA reads TGCGCCAGCCCCCAAAACGAGCAGTACTTC.

The CDR3 nucleotides read TGTGCCAGCAGGGACCGCAGGGAGGGTGGCTACACCTTC. This sequence encodes CASRDRREGGYTF. The V and J genes are TRBV5-6 and TRBJ1-2; D is possibly TRBD1 (5 bases). The germline CDR1 and CDR2 sequences are SGHDT and YYEEEE. V dropped 5 bases and J dropped 7 bases, with 15 bases sitting between them. The CDR3 has 13 residues.

The chain combines TRBV7-2 with TRBJ2-7, with TRBD1 identical over 8 bases. Germline loops: CDR1 SGHTA, CDR2 FQGNSA. This CDR3 has 17 amino acids. With 2 bases clipped from V and 1 base from J, the junction kept 10 bases outside the gene matches. The DNA of the CDR3 is TGTGCCAGCAGCTTAACGGATCGGGACAGGAGTTCCTACGAGCAGTACTTC. It is translated as CASSLTDRDRSSYEQYF.

Details on this clone: Other DNA sequences from this sample encode an identical CDR3 as well. The chain recombines TRBV2 with TRBJ2-7; 7 bases are shared with TRBD1. Losses at the gene ends were 6 bases for V and 4 bases for J; bases not matched to a gene: 3. The CDR3 loop spans 12 amino acids. Germline CDR1 reads SNHLY; CDR2 reads FYNNEI. The CDR3 region is CASRGTVYEQYF. The CDR3 DNA reads as TGTGCCAGCAGGGGGACAGTTTACGAGCAGTACTTC.

This sequence joins TRBV29-1 and TRBJ1-2; D is ambiguous. V gave up 4 bases and J gave up 4 bases, with 10 bases separating them. Germline loops: CDR1 SQVTM, CDR2 ANQGSEA. The CDR3 extends over 12 amino acids. CDR3 protein: CSVAQTSYGYTF. CDR3 nucleotides: TGCAGCGTTGCCCAAACAAGCTATGGCTACACCTTC.

The chain links TRBV4-3 to TRBJ2-5, with D perhaps TRBD1 or TRBD2 (5 bases each). V was cut by 3 bases and J by 5 bases, with 13 bases left in between. This CDR3 region has 14 residues. Germline V gives CDR1 LGHNA, CDR2 YSLEER. The CDR3 region has the DNA TGCGCCAGCAGCCAGGGTTTGGGGGAGGAGACCCAGTACTTC. Its translation: CASSQGLGEETQYF.

This chain uses TRBV4-1 with TRBJ1-2; D unresolved. CDR1 is MGHRA and CDR2 is YSYEKL in the germline V gene. Trimming shortened V by 0 bases and J by 4 bases, and 9 bases separated the two germline ends. The CDR3 covers 14 residues. CDR3 region: CASSQERTGYGYTF. DNA of the CDR3: TGCGCCAGCAGCCAAGAGAGGACGGGCTATGGCTACACCTTC.

This chain links TRBV6-6 with TRBJ2-7, with 7 nucleotides matching TRBD1. Germline CDR1 MNHNY, CDR2 SVGAGI (reference sequence). This CDR3 comprises 14 residues. The J segment lost 3 bases and the V segment lost 1 base, leaving 3 bases of the junction unmatched. The chain's CDR3 is CASSYLGQNYEQYF. As DNA, the CDR3 is TGTGCCAGCAGTTACTTGGGACAGAACTACGAGCAGTACTTC.

V and J are TRBV11-2 and TRBJ2-4; D remains unclear. The CDR3 runs 11 residues. In germline, CDR1 is SGHAT, CDR2 FQNNGV. The germline V and J ends were trimmed by 5 bases and 9 bases, with 8 bases remaining between them. The CDR3 nucleotides read TGTGCCAGCAGCCCCCCAGGCATTCAGTACTTC. It is translated as CASSPPGIQYF.